The rows below give T cell receptor beta chains drawn from one sample of a study of shared clonotypes between healthy human individuals. The protocol was immunoSEQ multiplex PCR, while the TCRdb copy is restricted to in-frame clones and leaves out a portion. Among about 2 million clones listed, about 95% were seen once. Sequenced sample: naive CD8+ T cells sorted from blood. These TCRs come from a man younger than 35 in good health. Both conserved end residues are part of each CDR3. A D gene is named only where the DNA matches it firmly. Clone size is shown for a subset of rows, as once, few, many or a class of expanded clone.

TRBV27,16,TRBJ2-1,-,-,TGTGCCAGCAGTTTATCCCTACAGGCCCCAGTAAATGAGCAGTTCTTC,CASSLSLQAPVNEQFF
TRBV9,14,TRBJ1-1,once,-,TGTGCCAGCAGCGTCGGCGAAGGTATGTATGAAGCTTTCTTT,CASSVGEGMYEAFF
TRBV4-1,15,TRBJ2-7,-,TRBD2,TGCGCCAGCAGCCAAGGGGCTGGACTAGCCTACGAGCAGTACTTC,CASSQGAGLAYEQYF
TRBV27,16,TRBJ2-2,-,TRBD2,TGTGCCAGCGGGGGTCTCGAGCGGGGATTTTCCGGGGAGCTGTTTTTT,CASGGLERGFSGELFF
TRBV2,12,TRBJ2-1,once,TRBD2,TGTGCCAGCGGACGACTAGCTTGGGAGCAGTTCTTC,CASGRLAWEQFF
TRBV9,14,TRBJ2-7,-,TRBD2,TGTGCCAGCAGTCCGACTAGCTATTTCCACGAGCAGTACTTC,CASSPTSYFHEQYF
TRBV2,12,TRBJ1-6,few,-,TGTGCCAGCAGCGAACCCAATTCACCCCTCCACTTT,CASSEPNSPLHF
TRBV2,15,TRBJ1-5,-,-,TGTGCCAGCAGTGAGACGGAAGATAGCAATCAGCCCCAGCATTTT,CASSETEDSNQPQHF
TRBV2,12,TRBJ1-2,-,-,TGTGCCAGCACATCCCCGAGCTATGGCTACACCTTC,CASTSPSYGYTF
TRBV29-1,12,TRBJ1-1,-,-,TGCAGCGTTGACGGGCAAGGCACTGAAGCTTTCTTT,CSVDGQGTEAFF
TRBV27,13,TRBJ2-7,-,-,TGTGCCAGCAGTTTAGTGGAGGGGTACGAGCAGTACTTC,CASSLVEGYEQYF
TRBV10-1,11,TRBJ2-1,few,-,TGCGCCAGCAGTGACTCCAATGAGCAGTTCTTC,CASSDSNEQFF
TRBV19,13,TRBJ2-7,-,-,TGTGCCAGTAGTATTGTGCAGGGTCGGGAGCAGTACTTC,CASSIVQGREQYF
TRBV7-9,12,TRBJ2-4,-,-,TGTGCCAGCAGCTCACAGGAAAACATTCAGTACTTC,CASSSQENIQYF
TRBV28,14,TRBJ2-2,-,TRBD1,TGTGCCAGCAGTATTCCAGGGGGCCTCGGGGAGCTGTTTTTT,CASSIPGGLGELFF
TRBV5-1,15,TRBJ2-7,-,TRBD2,TGCGCCAGCAGCTGGGTGACCGGGACTAGCTACGAGCAGTACTTC,CASSWVTGTSYEQYF
TRBV28,13,TRBJ2-2,-,-,TGTGCCAGCAGCTTCAGAGTCACCGGGGAGCTGTTTTTT,CASSFRVTGELFF